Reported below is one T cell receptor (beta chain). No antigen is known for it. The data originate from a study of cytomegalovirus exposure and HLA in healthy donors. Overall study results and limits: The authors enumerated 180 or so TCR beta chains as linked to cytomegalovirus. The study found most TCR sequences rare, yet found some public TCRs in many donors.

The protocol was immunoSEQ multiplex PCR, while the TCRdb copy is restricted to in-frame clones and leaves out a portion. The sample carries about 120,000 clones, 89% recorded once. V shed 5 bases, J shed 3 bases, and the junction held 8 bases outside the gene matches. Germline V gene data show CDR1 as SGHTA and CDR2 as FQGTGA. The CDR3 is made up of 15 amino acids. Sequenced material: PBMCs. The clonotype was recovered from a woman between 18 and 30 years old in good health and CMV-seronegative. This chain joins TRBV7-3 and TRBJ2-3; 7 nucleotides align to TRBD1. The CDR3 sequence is CASSPTGQATDTQYF. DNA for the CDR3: TGTGCCAGCAGCCCCACAGGACAGGCAACAGATACGCAGTATTTT. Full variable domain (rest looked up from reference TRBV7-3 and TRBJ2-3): GAGVSQTPSNKVTEKGKYVELRCDPISGHTALYWYRQSLGQGPEFLIYFQGTGAADDSGLPNDRFFAVRPEGSVSTLKIQRTERGDSAVYLCASSPTGQATDTQYFGPGTRLTVL.